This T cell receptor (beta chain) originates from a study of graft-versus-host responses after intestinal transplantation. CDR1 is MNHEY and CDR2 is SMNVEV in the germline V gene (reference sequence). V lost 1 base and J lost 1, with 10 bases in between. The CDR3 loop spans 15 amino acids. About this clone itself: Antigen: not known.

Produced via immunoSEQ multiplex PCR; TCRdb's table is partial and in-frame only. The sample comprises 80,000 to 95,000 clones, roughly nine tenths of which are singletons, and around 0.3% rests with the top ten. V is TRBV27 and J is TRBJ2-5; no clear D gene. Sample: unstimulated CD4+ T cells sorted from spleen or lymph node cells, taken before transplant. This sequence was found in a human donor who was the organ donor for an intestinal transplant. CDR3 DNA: TGTGCCAGCAGTTTATACGGGTTCCGCCAAGAGACCCAGTACTTC. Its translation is CASSLYGFRQETQYF.